The 20 T cell receptor beta chains listed next were all sequenced from one sample in a study of cytomegalovirus exposure and HLA in healthy donors (dated by TCRdb to 2017 to 2019). Library preparation was by the immunoSEQ multiplex PCR assay. For the multiplex PCR, a mixture combining 60 forward primers for TCR Vbeta segments and 13 reverse primers for TCR Jbeta segments was used. TCRdb's version of the immuneACCESS table is confined to in-frame rearrangements and falls short of the full clone set. An unresolved V gene accounts for under half of the shortfall where checked; the remainder is of unknown origin. Recorded for this sample are fewer than 150,000 clones; 60% to 85% of them occurred a single time. About 2.5% of the sample goes to the ten largest clones. The sequenced material came from PBMCs. All receptors come from a male donor in good health and CMV-seronegative.

The chain uses TRBV7-9 and TRBJ2-7; the D gene is possibly TRBD2 (5 bases). The V end lost 6 bases, the J end lost 0 bases, and 21 bases lay between the germline ends. The germline CDR1 and CDR2 sequences are SEHNR and FQNEAQ (reference sequence). The CDR3 totals 17 residues. The DNA of the CDR3 is TGTGCCAGCAGTCACCCCCCTCGGGAAAAATACTCCTACGAGCAGTACTTC. It specifies CASSHPPREKYSYEQYF.

At least ten counts were recorded for this clone. The chain uses TRBV5-1 and TRBJ2-1; maybe TRBD2 (6 bases). Germline-derived CDR1 and CDR2 are SGHRS and YFSETQ. Trimming cost V 0 bases and J 9 bases, with 13 bases left between them. This CDR3 has 14 residues. The CDR3 loop reads CASSLGVAGLEQFF. The CDR3 coding sequence is TGCGCCAGCAGCTTGGGAGTGGCGGGGCTTGAGCAGTTCTTC.

The rearrangement joins TRBV7-5 to TRBJ1-1; the table gives TRBD1 as D, unverified against the DNA. TRBV7-5 is a recognized pseudogene. CDR3 size: 15 residues. The CDR3 spells CARSSPGQMNTEAFF. The CDR3 DNA reads as TGTGCCAGAAGCTCCCCCGGACAGATGAACACTGAAGCTTTCTTT.

CDR3 in DNA: TGTGCCAGCAGACGGGAGGCCCTGACAGATACGCAGTATTTT. Its translation is CASRREALTDTQYF. The chain links TRBV2 to TRBJ2-3; TRBD2 agrees at 7 bases. CDR1 is SNHLY and CDR2 is FYNNEI in the germline V gene. Unmatched junction bases numbered 6, after V lost 6 bases and J lost 3 bases. The CDR3 has 14 amino acids.

This chain joins TRBV18 and TRBJ1-2; D remains ambiguous. The V and J ends lost 3 bases and 4 bases respectively, with 12 bases between them. The CDR3 extends over 14 amino acids. Germline V gene data show CDR1 as KGHSH and CDR2 as LQKENI. The CDR3 loop is CASSPSREGYGYTF. The CDR3 DNA is TGTGCCAGCTCACCCAGCCGGGAGGGCTATGGCTACACCTTC. Drawing the rest from reference TRBV18 and TRBJ1-2, the complete variable domain is NAGVMQNPRHLVRRRGQEARLRCSPMKGHSHVYWYRQLPEEGLKFMVYLQKENIIDESGMPKERFSAEFPKEGPSILRIQQVVRGDSAAYFCASSPSREGYGYTFGSGTRLTVV.

This rearrangement joins TRBV6-1 to TRBJ1-5; D call uncertain. CDR1 and CDR2 from the germline V gene are MNHNS and SASEGT. The CDR3 is made up of 16 amino acids. Trimming left V 7 bases short and J 0 bases short, with 16 bases between. CDR3 amino acids: CASTERAPYSNQPQHF. CDR3 DNA: TGTGCCAGCACTGAGCGGGCACCGTATAGCAATCAGCCCCAGCATTTT.

The chain employs TRBV4-1 and TRBJ1-3, with a possible D match to TRBD1 (5 bases). V was cut by 3 bases and J by 4 bases, with 13 bases left in between. This CDR3 is built from 15 residues. Germline V CDR1 and CDR2: MGHRA, YSYEKL. The CDR3 DNA follows: TGCGCCAGCAGCCACGGGTGGGACTCCGGAAACACCATATATTTT. It yields the protein CASSHGWDSGNTIYF.

The table lists this clone with a few counts. The rearrangement joins TRBV6-5 to TRBJ1-2; TRBD1 agrees at 9 bases. Per germline, CDR1 MNHEY and CDR2 SVGAGI. The V segment lost 9 bases and the J segment 3 bases; nucleotides outside the gene matches: 8. The CDR3 is 14 residues long. The DNA of the CDR3 is TGTGCCAGTACAACAGGGGGCGCCTACTATGGCTACACCTTC. This sequence encodes CASTTGGAYYGYTF.

The chain employs TRBV29-1 and TRBJ2-1; 8 bases agree with TRBD1. CDR3 length: 15 amino acids. The germline V gene encodes CDR1 SQVTM and CDR2 ANQGSEA. V gave up 8 bases and J gave up 5 bases; unmatched junction bases: 14. The chain's CDR3 is CSSLPWGQVNNEQFF. As DNA, the CDR3 is TGCAGCTCCCTTCCATGGGGACAGGTAAACAATGAGCAGTTCTTC.

The chain carries TRBV7-9 and TRBJ1-1; D is undetermined. Trimming stripped 1 base from V and 11 bases from J, with 14 bases between. This CDR3 comprises 13 residues. The germline V gene has CDR1 SEHNR and CDR2 FQNEAQ (reference sequence). The CDR3 loop reads CASSLVGVLGAFF. The DNA of the CDR3 is TGTGCCAGCAGCTTAGTCGGGGTCCTCGGGGCTTTCTTT.

The chain links TRBV10-2 to TRBJ1-6, with 7 bases that match TRBD1. V lost 5 bases and J lost 5; bases outside the gene matches: 9. The CDR3 spans 16 residues. In germline, CDR1 is WSHSY, CDR2 SAAADI. The CDR3 bases are TGCGCCAGCAGTAACAGGGGATACGGCGATAATTCACCCCTCCACTTT. Its protein is CASSNRGYGDNSPLHF.

The gene calls are TRBV9 and TRBJ2-7; tentatively, D is TRBD2 (6 bases). This CDR3 is built from 15 residues. Deletions cut 4 bases from V and 0 bases from J, with 14 bases between. Germline values: CDR1 SGDLS, CDR2 YYNGEE. CDR3 sequence reads: CASSLRDSSSYEQYF. CDR3 nucleotides: TGTGCCAGCAGCTTGCGGGACTCCAGCTCCTACGAGCAGTACTTC.

The V call is TRBV19, the J call TRBJ1-5, with 8 bases matching TRBD1. CDR3 size: 17 residues. Losses at the gene ends were 7 bases for V and 2 bases for J; bases not matched to a gene: 13. Germline V gene sequence: CDR1 LNHDA, CDR2 SQIVND (reference sequence). The CDR3 reads CASISRGPNTRNQPQHF. The CDR3, as DNA: TGTGCCAGTATAAGCAGGGGGCCCAACACCCGCAATCAGCCCCAGCATTTT.

This rearrangement joins TRBV5-4 to TRBJ2-7; 8 bases align to TRBD2. The germline CDR1 and CDR2 sequences are SGHNT and YYREEE (reference sequence). With 3 bases clipped from V and 0 bases from J, the junction kept 5 bases outside the gene matches. The CDR3 consists of 15 residues. The chain's CDR3 is CASSSGGAISYEQYF. The CDR3, as DNA: TGTGCCAGCAGCTCCGGGGGGGCTATCTCCTACGAGCAGTACTTC.

J is TRBJ2-5 and V is TRBV5-5; tentative D call: TRBD1 (6 bases). The germline V gene has CDR1 SGHKS and CDR2 YYEKEE (reference sequence). This CDR3 contains 16 residues. Trimming left V 1 base short and J 5 bases short, with 18 bases between. As DNA, the CDR3 is TGTGCCAGCAGCTTGAGTACAGGGCCCCTGAGGGAGACCCAGTACTTC. This encodes CASSLSTGPLRETQYF.

The chain uses TRBV7-9 and TRBJ2-7; TRBD1 matches at 9 bases. The germline CDR1 and CDR2 sequences are SEHNR and FQNEAQ (reference sequence). V was clipped by 5 bases and J by 3 bases; unmatched bases: 8. The CDR3 is 15 amino acids. In DNA form, the CDR3 reads TGTGCCAGCAGCCCCGGGGACAGGGCCTACTACGAGCAGTACTTC. Translation gives CASSPGDRAYYEQYF.

V usage is TRBV4-2 and J usage is TRBJ2-1, with 8 bases that match TRBD2. Looked up from germline, CDR1 is LGHNA and CDR2 is YNFKEQ. With V trimmed by 3 bases and J by 7 bases, 8 bases remained unmatched. The CDR3 consists of 15 residues. The CDR3: CASSQVPSGGNEQFF. The CDR3 coding sequence is TGTGCCAGCAGCCAGGTTCCCTCGGGGGGGAATGAGCAGTTCTTC.

The chain couples TRBV5-1 to TRBJ1-1; 8 bases agree with TRBD1. The germline CDR1 and CDR2 sequences are SGHRS and YFSETQ. V dropped 0 bases and J dropped 3; count of bases not matched to a gene: 10. This CDR3 has 17 residues. Written as DNA, the CDR3 is TGCGCCAGCAGCTTGGCAGCAGGGGGCCCCACAGACACTGAAGCTTTCTTT. It specifies CASSLAAGGPTDTEAFF.

This chain joins TRBV19 and TRBJ1-1; TRBD1 is a possible D gene (6 bases). The germline gives CDR1 LNHDA, CDR2 SQIVND (reference sequence). V lost 7 bases, J lost 1 base, and 19 bases lay in between. This CDR3 is built from 16 residues. The CDR3 is CASIPLRGAANTEAFF. In DNA, the CDR3 is TGTGCCAGTATCCCCCTCCGGGGGGCGGCGAACACTGAAGCTTTCTTT.

The chain employs TRBV10-3 and TRBJ2-7; possible D gene TRBD1, 6 bases. This CDR3 region has 13 residues. The V and J ends lost 3 bases and 8 bases respectively, with 14 bases between them. The germline CDR1 and CDR2 sequences are ENHRY and SYGVKD. The CDR3 reads CAISDKGQGKQYF. In DNA form, the CDR3 reads TGTGCCATCAGTGACAAGGGGCAGGGGAAGCAGTACTTC.